The clone carrying this TCR beta chain was picked up many times. Antigen specificity is unknown. The data stem from a study of T-cell reconstitution after alpha-beta-depleted transplantation in children. Study conclusions and caveats: Surviving recipient cells, namely T cells and thymic progenitors, were the source of high day-60 TCRbeta diversity in some patients. Expanded graft clones, several hundred of them, were reportedly the source of alpha-beta T cells about two months after transplant. The main origin of T-cell counts and diversity one year after transplant was newly produced T cells.

CDR3 size: 11 residues. CDR1 is DFQATT, CDR2 SNEGSKA, per germline (reference sequence). V dropped 6 bases and J dropped 6 bases, with 12 bases sitting between them. As it was prepared, the TCRbeta library received unique molecular identifiers. TCRdb passed the PCR reads through MiXCR, listing each CDR3 protein once. The sample includes around 500,000 distinct CDR3 sequences, approximately 22% seen only once; the top ten take about 14%. This sequence originates from a boy less than two years old who had a stem cell transplant for acute myeloid leukemia, so the T cells may come from the graft donor. The sample here was PBMCs, mostly from graft donor cells, taken 360 days after TCRalphabeta/CD19-depleted stem cell transplant. The rearrangement joins TRBV20-1 to TRBJ2-7; tentatively, D is TRBD1 (6 bases). Written as DNA, the CDR3 is TGCAGTGCGATGAGGGGGTTCGAGCAGTACTTC. As protein: CSAMRGFEQYF.